Following are 20 T cell receptor beta chains from one sample sequenced in a study of molecular identifiers for immune sequencing clone quantification listed by TCRdb under 2018. The library was produced with PCR. Sequencing instrument: Illumina HiSeq 4000. Using fastp at Q25 and MiXCR, TCRdb reprocessed the public reads and kept productive beta chains. Under each unique CDR3 protein, matching rows form one entry showing the most common genes and DNA. For this sample there are approximately 54,000 distinct CDR3 sequences; less than 25% appear just once. The ten largest clones capture around 1.8% of the sample. The sample was naive CD8+ T cells from blood, with Jurkat cell RNA spiked in. The label giving this sample's cell subset or site can be read as: FACS-sorted CD8+CD4-CCR7+CD45RA+ naive T cells. All receptors come from a human donor in good health. Some libraries in this study had Jurkat cell RNA spiked in.

This clonotype was counted at least ten times. V usage is TRBV12-5 and J usage is TRBJ2-2; perhaps TRBD1 as D (6 bases). V shed 6 bases and J shed 3 bases, with 14 bases lying between them. CDR3 length: 15 residues. Germline V gene lookup returns CDR1 LGHNT and CDR2 FRNRAP. This CDR3 reads CASGQGDPDTGELFF. In nucleotides, the CDR3 is TGTGCTAGTGGACAGGGTGATCCGGACACCGGGGAGCTGTTTTTT.

This clonotype has ten or more counts. J is TRBJ2-7 and V is TRBV4-1, with 9 bases that match TRBD1. The CDR3 covers 15 residues. The V segment lost 3 bases and the J segment 4 bases; nucleotides outside the gene matches: 7. Germline V gene lookup returns CDR1 MGHRA and CDR2 YSYEKL. The CDR3 loop is CASSQDRGPLYEQYF. DNA for the CDR3: TGCGCCAGCAGCCAGGACAGGGGACCATTGTACGAGCAGTACTTC.

This clonotype was counted once. The conserved phenylalanine or tryptophan is not found at the CDR3 terminus, so this likely reflects a read error. The limits of the CDR3 on the DNA are not certain, so only TCRdb's listed CDR3 is given. J is TRBJ2-1 and V is TRBV6-5; the table's D call of TRBD1 was not tested on the DNA. CDR1 is MNHEY and CDR2 is SVGAGI in the germline V gene. The CDR3 region is 14 residues in length, termini included. The CDR3 loop is CASSYSGGVHEQII.

This clonotype was counted ten times or more. This rearrangement joins TRBV2 to TRBJ2-5; D is undetermined. Trimming cost V 3 bases and J 0 bases, with 5 bases left between them. The germline V gene encodes CDR1 SNHLY and CDR2 FYNNEI. This CDR3 has 13 residues. The CDR3 nucleotides read TGTGCCAGCAGTGATTGGAACCAAGAGACCCAGTACTTC. Its translation is CASSDWNQETQYF. The full variable domain, completed using reference TRBV2 and TRBJ2-5, is EPEVTQTPSHQVTQMGQEVILRCVPISNHLYFYWYRQILGQKVEFLVSFYNNEISEKSEIFDDQFSVERPDGSNFTLKIRSTKLEDSAMYFCASSDWNQETQYFGPGTRLLVL.

Of note for this clonotype: A much larger clone is a single base away; this may be a read error. This rearrangement joins TRBV29-1 to TRBJ2-1; 10 nucleotides align to TRBD1. Germline V gene sequence: CDR1 SQVTM, CDR2 ANQGSEA. Losses at the gene ends were 7 bases for V and 9 bases for J; bases not matched to a gene: 15. The CDR3 spans 15 residues. CDR3 nucleotide sequence: TGCAGCGGTGATCCTAAGGGACAGGGGCCGTCTGAGCAGTTCTTC. Protein: CSGDPKGQGPSEQFF.

Comments on this clonotype: Just one base apart from a much larger clone, this may be a read error. This chain uses TRBV18 with TRBJ2-1; 8 bases match TRBD2. Germline loops: CDR1 KGHSH, CDR2 LQKENI. CDR3 size: 14 residues. The DNA for the CDR3 is TGTGCCAGCTCACCAATTCTAGCGGGCAATGCGCAGTTCTTC. Translated: CASSPILAGNAQFF.

This clonotype was observed many times. The J gene is TRBJ2-7, the V gene TRBV7-2; TRBD1 might be the D (6 bases). The CDR3 covers 17 residues. Germline V CDR1 and CDR2: SGHTA, FQGNSA. Deletions cut 5 bases from V and 2 bases from J, with 22 bases between. In DNA, the CDR3 is TGTGCCAGCAGCCCATACATAGATGTTGGGGGCCCCTACGAGCAGTACTTC. This gives the protein CASSPYIDVGGPYEQYF.

In this sample, this clonotype turned up many times. V usage is TRBV7-3 and J usage is TRBJ1-2; a possible D gene is TRBD1 (6 bases). Germline-derived CDR1 and CDR2 are SGHTA and FQGTGA. V dropped 5 bases and J dropped 6 bases, with 19 bases sitting between them. This CDR3 is built from 15 residues. In DNA, the CDR3 is TGTGCCAGCAGCCCCTCAGGGGCCACCTTGAATGGCTACACCTTC. Translated, it gives CASSPSGATLNGYTF.

This clonotype appeared many times. This rearrangement joins TRBV29-1 to TRBJ2-3; no clear D gene. The germline V gene encodes CDR1 SQVTM and CDR2 ANQGSEA. The CDR3 has 13 residues. Trimming pared 4 bases from V and 4 bases from J, leaving 12 bases between. Here the CDR3 DNA reads TGCAGCGTTGTAGATTTTCTTCCAGATACGCAGTATTTT. Translated: CSVVDFLPDTQYF.

Regarding this clonotype: A much larger clone is a single base away; this may be a read error. The chain recombines TRBV28 with TRBJ1-2; 8 nucleotides line up with TRBD1. The V and J ends lost 5 bases and 8 bases, in that order; junction bases with no gene match: 13. This CDR3 region has 15 residues. Germline V gives CDR1 MDHEN, CDR2 SYDVKM. This CDR3 reads CASSLHRQGTRGYTF. CDR3 nucleotides: TGTGCCAGCAGTCTACATAGACAGGGGACACGGGGCTACACCTTC.

On this clonotype: A much larger clone lies one base from this, so it may be a read error. The chain couples TRBV30 to TRBJ1-1, with 7 bases matching TRBD1. CDR3 length equals 14 residues. CDR1 is GTSNPN and CDR2 is SVGIG in the germline V gene (reference sequence). With V trimmed by 0 bases and J by 6 bases, 7 bases remained unmatched. CDR3 amino acids: CAWSVCRQGPEAFF. The DNA for the CDR3 is TGTGCCTGGAGTGTCTGTCGACAGGGCCCTGAAGCTTTCTTT.

This clonotype was recorded only once. This may be a read error, as it is one base from a much larger clone. V gene TRBV30 combines with J gene TRBJ1-1; D is possibly TRBD1 (5 bases). CDR3 length equals 13 residues. V was shortened by 5 bases and J by 0 bases, with 10 bases between the two germline ends. The germline V gene encodes CDR1 GTSNPN and CDR2 SVGIG (reference sequence). The CDR3 nucleotides are TGTGCCTGGGACGGGGCGGTGAACACTGAAGCTTTCTTT. Translating it yields CAWDGAVNTEAFF.

On this clonotype itself: A much larger clone lies a single base off, so this may be a read error. The J gene is TRBJ2-3, the V gene TRBV13, with D possibly matching TRBD2 (6 bases). The V and J ends lost 4 bases and 3 bases respectively, with 26 bases between them. Germline-derived CDR1 and CDR2 are PRHDT and FYEKMQ (reference sequence). CDR3 length: 19 residues. The CDR3 reads CASSSTAGISVGGTDTQYF. DNA for the CDR3: TGTGCCAGCAGCTCGACCGCAGGAATTAGCGTGGGAGGTACAGATACGCAGTATTTT.

The V and J genes are TRBV7-8 and TRBJ1-5; a weak D match, TRBD1 (5 bases). The CDR3 spans 16 residues. Looked up from germline, CDR1 is SGHVS and CDR2 is FQNEAQ. V was pared by 1 base and J by 0 bases, with 10 bases between. CDR3 residues: CASSLVGGYSNQPQHF. CDR3 DNA sequence: TGTGCCAGCAGCTTAGTTGGGGGGTATAGCAATCAGCCCCAGCATTTT.

The table lists this clonotype with a few counts. Just one base apart from a much larger clone, this may be a read error. The V and J genes are TRBV7-2 and TRBJ2-5; the match to TRBD2 covers 9 bases. This CDR3 has 15 amino acids. Losses at the gene ends were 1 base for V and 9 bases for J; bases not matched to a gene: 9. The V gene's germline CDR1 is SGHTA and CDR2 FQGNSA. As DNA, the CDR3 is TGTGCCAGCAGCTTAGGTTTAGCGGGGGTGGAGGCCCAGTACTTC. Amino acid sequence: CASSLGLAGVEAQYF.

This clonotype was seen ten or more times. The V and J genes are TRBV3-1 and TRBJ2-3, with D possibly matching TRBD1 (6 bases). Germline V gene data show CDR1 as LGHDT and CDR2 as YNNKEL (reference sequence). Trimming took off 5 bases at V and 1 base at J, with 10 bases between the two ends. This CDR3 comprises 14 residues. CDR3 residues: CASSRGFRTDTQYF. The CDR3 region has the DNA TGTGCCAGCAGCAGGGGGTTTCGCACAGATACGCAGTATTTT.

This clonotype came up a few times. The genes are TRBV18 and TRBJ2-3; D is unresolved. Germline CDR1 and CDR2: KGHSH and LQKENI. Trimming shortened V by 6 bases and J by 4 bases, and 14 bases separated the two germline ends. The CDR3 extends over 14 amino acids. This chain's CDR3 is CASSPSGPADTQYF. DNA of the CDR3: TGTGCCAGCTCCCCTAGTGGTCCGGCAGATACGCAGTATTTT.

The count of this clonotype is one. Since a much larger clone is just one base distant, this may be a read error. This chain connects TRBV28 to TRBJ2-4; possibly TRBD2 for D (5 bases). CDR1 is MDHEN and CDR2 is SYDVKM in the germline V gene. V shed 5 bases and J shed 4 bases, with 9 bases lying between them. This CDR3 has 13 residues. This CDR3 reads CASSLREKNIQYF. The CDR3 nucleotides read TGTGCCAGCAGTCTTCGGGAAAAAAACATTCAGTACTTC.

Details on this clonotype: A read error may explain this, as a much larger clone is one base away. Lacking the conserved final phenylalanine or tryptophan, this CDR3 likely reflects a read error. The V call is TRBV19, the J call TRBJ2-5; tentatively, D is TRBD1 or TRBD2 (5 bases each). Trimming left V 6 bases short and J 0 bases short, with 14 bases between. Germline V gene lookup returns CDR1 LNHDA and CDR2 SQIVND (reference sequence). The CDR3 spans 15 residues. CDR3 sequence: CASSTGTGYQETQYS. The CDR3 DNA reads as TGTGCCAGTAGCACCGGGACCGGGTACCAAGAGACCCAGTACTCC.

This chain connects TRBV11-2 to TRBJ2-1; TRBD1 matches at 10 bases. CDR3 size: 17 residues. Germline V gives CDR1 SGHAT, CDR2 FQNNGV. The J segment lost 2 bases and the V segment lost 4 bases, leaving 8 bases of the junction unmatched. CDR3 loop: CASSSPPGQGAYNEQFF. CDR3 coding DNA: TGTGCCAGCAGCTCACCCCCCGGACAGGGGGCCTACAATGAGCAGTTCTTC.